This TCR beta chain is drawn from a study of shared clonotypes between healthy human individuals (TCRdb year 2020). Context from the whole study: The cohort comprised a couple of women and a few men aged 18 to 49 years. Each donor's leukapheresis produced roughly between roughly 0.85 and 10 billion PBMCs. Per donor, three plates each were used for CD4 naive and CD4 memory, two for CD8 naive, and one for CD8 memory. To increase sequencing depth and limit assay-specific biases, TCR repertoire library preparation and sequencing were carried out by different laboratories using diverse techniques. To estimate repertoire size and how much clonotype sharing occurs between individuals, the study deeply sequenced the blood TCR repertoires of about 5 healthy adults.

For this clone: The antigen this receptor binds is unknown. No base quality information exists; no much larger clone differs at one position.

The full study reports these points: Based on pairwise subsampling, the degree of clonotype sharing among donors was expected to be affected by sequencing depth. Compared with non-shared clonotypes, clonotypes shared by all four sorted-subset donors had higher generation probabilities. Incomplete sequencing was indicated by rarefaction of sorted-subset datasets, despite the large sequencing depth. Because the study included a small number of donors, the genetic and exposure-history diversity represented was limited. Around 5.4% of naive CD4, around 3.5% of naive CD8, around 2.3% of memory CD4, and 0.35% to 0.5% of memory CD8 clonotypes were shared across several donors. Naive subsets generally had larger estimated clonotype richness than memory subsets did. Sampling was limited to blood, and TCR repertoires in tissue likely differ from TCR repertoires in blood.

Using the deep immunoSEQ assay, TCR CDR3 regions were amplified from genomic DNA by multiplex PCR. Extracted genomic DNA from each cell subset was spread evenly across all wells of several immunoSEQ 96-well plates, with each plate serving as a replicate. Each replicate PCR for sorted subsets received approximately 200 ng genomic DNA, equal to about 30,000 T cell genomes. Purified libraries were measured with a Qubit 3.0 fluorometer, size-checked on a Bioanalyzer 2100, and measured again with the KAPA Library Quantification kit. A separate single-read 150-cycle Illumina NextSeq 550 flow cell was used to sequence each immunoSEQ 96-well plate. The original methods were these. Because the immunoSEQ output included only junctional sequences and no quality scores, the filtering could not be the same as the filtering used for full-length reads. To assign V/J genes and CDR3, sequences were annotated using PyIR, a Python wrapper for IgBLAST v1.9, with IMGT germline references. Reads were filtered out if the reads had weak V/J assignments (E-value above 1e-6), no CDR3, stop codons, out-of-frame junctions, or ambiguous translated residues. V3J clonotypes were defined as sequences sharing an identical inferred V gene, J gene, and CDR3 amino acid sequence. To compute the percentage overlap between repertoires, the number of shared unique clonotypes was divided by the size of the smaller repertoire. Three approaches were used to assess repertoire richness: RTK rarefaction, the Chao1 estimator, and Recon v2.1 estimates of unobserved clonotypes. Generation probabilities were computed with OLGA for all TCRbeta clonotypes obtained by the gDNA method from several donors. TCRdb stores this immuneACCESS table with in-frame sequences only. Part of the clones is absent; in the studies checked, under half of the shortfall reflects unresolved V genes, and no reason is known for the rest. The DNA gave D and trimming, while V, J and clone size come from that table. The sample table holds 2 million to 3 million clones, of which roughly 92% were seen once. Around 0.14% of the sample is in the top ten clones.

Donors were healthy HIV-negative adults with no recently reported acute infections or vaccinations. Every donor was a Caucasian adult residing in Nashville, Tennessee, USA. CD4+ T cells were enriched through magnetic negative selection, after which naive cells were positively selected on CD45RA and the remaining negative fraction served as the memory subset. Blood was collected by leukapheresis, and PBMCs were isolated by Ficoll-Histopaque density gradient centrifugation and then cryopreserved in liquid nitrogen vapor phase. Purity and quantity of every magnetically sorted T cell population were checked by analytical flow cytometry. From each sorted fraction, genomic DNA was isolated and quantified by UV absorbance on a Nanodrop 2000c. The germline V gene gives CDR1 as SGHRS and CDR2 as YFSETQ. The CDR3 covers 16 residues, taking in both the cysteine and the phenylalanine. Only the CDR3 DNA stays, 48 bases, in frame from base 1. V lost 3 bases and J lost 5 bases, and the count of bases not matched to a germline gene is 13.

This chain is built from TRBV5-1 and TRBJ1-2, with 7 junctional bases fitting TRBD1. Sequences were obtained from naive CD4+ T cells sorted from blood. The cell subset or site label for this specimen denotes: CD45RA+ positively selected. The receptor was derived from a man aged 18-30 years in good health. The DNA sequence is TGCGCCAGCAGCTACAGACAGGGTCCAGTCGGTTATGGCTACACCTTC. It encodes CASSYRQGPVGYGYTF.